The 8 T cell receptor beta chains below all came from one sample that was sequenced in a study of a mutant IDH1 vaccine in newly diagnosed glioma (dated by TCRdb to 2020 to 2023). This sample's time point label indicates: week 11, during vaccination. Each vaccine dose, consisting of 300 ug of a 20-mer mutant IDH1 peptide in Montanide, was administered subcutaneously with topical imiquimod. No antigen has been identified for these receptors. The library relied on the immunoSEQ multiplex PCR assay. The clones in this table, taken by TCRdb from immuneACCESS, are in-frame only. Not every clone is retained; where verified, under half of the shortfall comes from an unresolved V gene, and the cause of the rest is unknown. The sample has roughly 120,000 clones on record, about 80% of them singletons. The ten largest clones take up 5% to 6% of the sample. The input for sequencing was PBMCs, taken from a glioma patient whose treatment included an IDH1 peptide vaccine. Every receptor here comes from a middle-aged man with glioma.

CDR3 DNA sequence: TGTGCCAGCAGCTTAGATAGCGGTTTTGGCGAGCAGTTCTTC. Its protein is CASSLDSGFGEQFF. The chain is built from TRBV7-2 and TRBJ2-1, with D maybe TRBD2 (6 bases). This CDR3 region has 14 residues. Germline CDR1 SGHTA, CDR2 FQGNSA. The ends were cut back, 1 base at V and 10 bases at J, with 14 bases in the middle.

This chain links TRBV5-6 with TRBJ2-2; D uncertain. Germline loops: CDR1 SGHDT, CDR2 YYEEEE. The CDR3 loop spans 13 amino acids. With 4 bases removed from V and 6 bases from J, the gap between germline ends came to 10 bases. The CDR3 DNA is TGTGCCAGCAGCCTAGATAGAGCCGGGGAGCTGTTTTTT. It is translated as CASSLDRAGELFF.

The rearrangement joins TRBV7-2 to TRBJ2-7; D uncertain. The CDR3 consists of 15 residues. The germline V and J ends were trimmed by 1 base and 2 bases, with 12 bases remaining between them. CDR1 is SGHTA, CDR2 FQGNSA, per germline. CDR3 nucleotide sequence: TGTGCCAGCAGCTTAGTAGGACGGACCACCTACGAGCAGTACTTC. This sequence encodes CASSLVGRTTYEQYF.

The chain combines TRBV5-6 with TRBJ2-7; D ambiguous. Germline CDR1 reads SGHDT; CDR2 reads YYEEEE. V was shortened by 0 bases and J by 3 bases, with 7 bases between the two germline ends. The CDR3 spans 13 residues. CDR3 in amino acids: CASSLGHYYEQYF. The DNA for the CDR3 is TGTGCCAGCAGCTTGGGACACTACTACGAGCAGTACTTC.

The genes are TRBV7-9 and TRBJ2-1; TRBD2 matches at 8 bases. Germline CDR1 and CDR2: SEHNR and FQNEAQ (reference sequence). The V gene end was trimmed by 3 bases and the J gene end by 2 bases; junction bases not matched to a gene: 3. CDR3 length: 15 amino acids. The CDR3 DNA is TGTGCCAGCAGCTTTCCAGCGGGGGCCTACAATGAGCAGTTCTTC. Encoded protein: CASSFPAGAYNEQFF.

The CDR3 here is CASSLRAGGLNEQFF. DNA for the CDR3: TGCGCCAGCAGCTTGCGGGCAGGGGGATTGAATGAGCAGTTCTTC. V usage is TRBV5-1 and J usage is TRBJ2-1; TRBD1 matches at 7 bases. The germline gives CDR1 SGHRS, CDR2 YFSETQ. V gave up 1 base and J gave up 7 bases; unmatched junction bases: 8. The CDR3 has 15 residues. The whole variable domain, remainder taken from reference TRBV5-1 and TRBJ2-1, is KAGVTQTPRYLIKTRGQQVTLSCSPISGHRSVSWYQQTPGQGLQFLFEYFSETQRNKGNFPGRFSGRQFSNSRSEMNVSTLELGDSALYLCASSLRAGGLNEQFFGPGTRLTVL.

On this clone itself: The identical CDR3 is also encoded by other nucleotide sequences in the sample. The CDR3 nucleotides are TGCGCCAGCAGCTTGGTTGGCGGATCTTCCTACGAGCAGTACTTC. Encoded protein: CASSLVGGSSYEQYF. This rearrangement joins TRBV5-1 to TRBJ2-7; D call uncertain. The germline V gene has CDR1 SGHRS and CDR2 YFSETQ. The CDR3 extends over 15 amino acids. Trimming removed 0 bases from V and 1 base from J, with 11 bases in between.

This clone was recorded many times. J is TRBJ1-5 and V is TRBV10-3; D unresolved. The CDR3 is 12 amino acids. V lost 8 bases and J lost 1, with 6 bases in between. The V gene's germline CDR1 is ENHRY and CDR2 SYGVKD. Written as DNA, the CDR3 is TGTGCCATCGGGGAAAGCAATCAGCCCCAGCATTTT. Translating it yields CAIGESNQPQHF.